The text below deals with one T cell receptor (beta chain). V lost 0 bases to trimming and J lost 0 bases, with 12 bases between them. CDR3 length equals 16 residues. CDR1 and CDR2 (germline): LGHDT, YNNKEL (reference sequence). The data were taken from a study of blood T cell repertoires in COVID-19. The overall study: From the United States, Italy and Spain came samples of acute and convalescent COVID-19. T cells, B-cell-depleted T cells, or PBMCs supplied cDNA or gDNA.

Under the authors' procedure: Quantification of nucleated cells was approximated via reference gene primer amplification. Profiled with immunoSEQ multiplex PCR; TCRdb holds only in-frame clones, not every one. D and trimming were read from the DNA, whereas the V and J calls and clone size are those reported in that table. Of about 160,000 clones in the sample, approximately 95% were seen once. The sequencing sample was made of peripheral blood. This rearrangement joins TRBV3-1 (or the pseudogene TRBV3-2) to TRBJ2-7; D call uncertain. This sequence originates from a woman aged 45-65 years with acute or convalescent COVID-19. This CDR3 is CASSQDSGGSSYEQYF. Here the CDR3 DNA reads TGTGCCAGCAGCCAAGACTCTGGCGGTTCCTCCTACGAGCAGTACTTC.